This TCR beta chain was obtained from a study of beta chain features in type 1 diabetes (dated by TCRdb to 2016 to 2019). In terms of the full investigation: Mean age, gender distribution, total cell number and subset yield were not different between patients and healthy donors. In the study, TCRB repertoires of sorted circulating CD4+ T cell subsets from recently diagnosed type 1 diabetes patients were compared with those of matched healthy donors. Regulatory and stem cell-like memory subsets were isolated from only 8 patients and about eight healthy donors, whereas naive and central memory subsets came from all 30 or so donors. A total of 107,917,701 sorted cells were examined across all samples, and the number of cells per subset was strongly correlated with RNA yield.

The entire amount of isolated RNA was reverse transcribed using the High Capacity cDNA Reverse Transcription Kit, so the sequenced TCRB transcripts were expressed ones. Deep immunoSEQ sequencing was applied to naive, central memory and regulatory T cell samples, giving an average of around 3.4 million total reads per sample. After sorted cells were lysed in RLT buffer, RNA was extracted with DNase-treated RNeasy Micro or Mini kits, with the choice depending on cell number. Each cell subset was processed on its own to prevent cross-contamination, while patient and healthy donor samples were processed together. The immunoSEQ multiplex PCR was used to amplify TCRB sequences from cDNA, generating 87-bp fragments that spanned the CDR3 region. The amplicons were sequenced using the Illumina HiSeq platform. Processing in the source paper ran as follows. PCR bias was computationally corrected using synthetic template baselines, reads within Hamming distance 2 were collapsed, and singletons that could not be merged were discarded. Reads were aligned to IMGT to assign V, D and J genes, CDR3 length, and insertions or deletions at six rearrangement sites. Within each subset, clonotype counts were normalized to sorted cell number, after which true diversity and Gini coefficients were computed with the tcR R package. The overlap coefficient, calculated on TCRB nucleotide sequences, was used to quantify repertoire sharing. As a proxy for the pre-selection repertoire, out-of-frame TCRB sequences from naive cells were analyzed. Drawn from immuneACCESS, this table holds only the in-frame rearrangements with V and J called that TCRdb kept. Clones are partly lost; checked studies trace under half to an unresolved V gene and leave the rest unexplained. Clone size and V and J calls were adopted from that table, with D and trimming inferred from the DNA. The sample has hundreds of thousands of clones on record, about a sixth of them singletons. Approximately 0.093% of the sample is held by the ten biggest clonotypes.

Of note for this clone: Its antigen is still unknown. No base-level quality is on record; no much larger clone is a single base apart.

Each donor gave one peripheral blood draw, averaging roughly 100 mL, which was collected into heparinised tubes. A BD FACSAria II was used to sort naive, central memory, regulatory and stem cell-like memory CD4+ T cells with a panel that included CD45RO, CCR7, CD25, CD127, CD95 and CD27. All sorted populations exceeded 95% purity. PBMCs were isolated immediately by Lymphoprep density gradient centrifugation and stained directly without culture. So that batch effects would be minimized, each experiment stained and sorted samples in pairs, pairing one healthy donor with one patient. What the authors observed across the whole study: PCR may preferentially amplify shorter templates, but because patient and control samples were amplified and corrected together, any resulting skew would affect both groups equally. In all four CD4+ subsets, TCRB CDR3 length was moderately but significantly shorter in type 1 diabetes patients. Patients with type 1 diabetes made fewer insertions and deleted more nucleotides at VDJ recombination sites, implying thymic rearrangement abnormalities. Because the HLA sub-analyses included only small numbers of individuals, any influence of HLA type on TCRB rearrangement was left unresolved. Because cDNA was sequenced instead of genomic DNA, highly expressing activated cells could be over-represented, though the groups showed no difference in activation or CD3 levels. Naive, central memory and regulatory TCRB repertoires appeared to be more similar among patients than among healthy donors.

Per the germline V gene, SGHTA is the CDR1 and FQGNSA is the CDR2. V is reduced by 5 bases and J by 7 bases, leaving a spacing of 14 bases between them. The CDR3 goes from the cysteine to the phenylalanine over 14 residues. The only DNA kept is the CDR3, 42 bases in frame from the first base. The chain joins TRBV7-2 to TRBJ1-4; TRBD1 is a weak D gene call, 6 bases matching. Sequenced input: naive CD4+ T cells from blood. This specimen's cell subset or site label, per the study, means: true naive CD4+ T cells. The sequence was collected from a man between 18 and 29 years old in good health. The nucleotide sequence reads as follows: TGTGCCAGCAGCGAGGGACATACAAGTGAAAAACTGTTTTTT. Its protein is CASSEGHTSEKLFF.